The 8 T cell receptor beta chains below were found in one sample sequenced in a study of Ad26.COV2.S vaccination and SARS-CoV-2 variants. The method was immunoSEQ multiplex PCR; TCRdb's version includes in-frame clones alone and lacks a portion of them. Of 300,000 to 350,000 clones in the sample, about 82% were seen once. Treatment noted: 15 to 20 received Ad26.COV2.S at low or high dose, single or two shots; about 5 received placebo; per-sample allocation not given. The investigators took samples on day 63 after the first vaccine or placebo injection. The sample was peripheral blood, taken in a trial of Ad26.COV2.S vaccine versus placebo. The receptors come from a person between 18 and 59 years old who received the Ad26.COV2.S COVID-19 vaccine or a placebo.

This clone has just one count. The genes are TRBV27 and TRBJ1-1; 7 bases agree with TRBD1. The CDR3 has 17 amino acids. With V trimmed by 2 bases and J by 1 base, 10 bases remained unmatched. Per the germline V gene, CDR1 is MNHEY and CDR2 is SMNVEV (reference sequence). The CDR3 DNA sequence: TGTGCCAGCAGTTTACAAAGACAGGGTTATTGGAACACTGAAGCTTTCTTT. Translated: CASSLQRQGYWNTEAFF.

J is TRBJ1-2 and V is TRBV10-3; no firm D call. The CDR3 length is 13 residues. V was clipped by 3 bases and J by 6 bases, with 11 bases between them. Germline V gives CDR1 ENHRY, CDR2 SYGVKD. This CDR3 is CAISDQSAHGYTF. The CDR3 coding sequence is TGTGCCATCAGTGATCAGTCGGCCCATGGCTACACCTTC.

The chain is built from TRBV3-1 (or the pseudogene TRBV3-2) and TRBJ2-1; 8 nucleotides match TRBD1. The V gene's germline CDR1 is LGHDT and CDR2 YNNKEL (reference sequence). The CDR3 covers 15 residues. The ends lost 4 bases at V and 1 base at J; junction bases unmatched: 3. The CDR3 reads CASSLYRGSYNEQFF. CDR3 DNA sequence: TGTGCCAGCAGCCTCTACAGGGGGTCCTACAATGAGCAGTTCTTC.

This clone has a single count. V usage is TRBV7-3 and J usage is TRBJ2-6, with 9 bases matching TRBD1. From germline, CDR1 is SGHTA and CDR2 FQGTGA. V was clipped by 5 bases and J by 3 bases; unmatched bases: 5. The CDR3 is 16 amino acids. This chain's CDR3 is CASSQQGASGANVLTF. The CDR3 DNA is TGTGCCAGCAGCCAACAGGGGGCCAGTGGGGCCAACGTCCTGACTTTC. Together with reference TRBV7-3 and TRBJ2-6, the CDR3 gives the full variable domain: GAGVSQTPSNKVTEKGKYVELRCDPISGHTALYWYRQSLGQGPEFLIYFQGTGAADDSGLPNDRFFAVRPEGSVSTLKIQRTERGDSAVYLCASSQQGASGANVLTFGAGSRLTVL.

The chain joins TRBV11-1 to TRBJ1-6; 8 nucleotides line up with TRBD1. Trimming took 6 bases from V and 9 from J; bases not matched to a gene: 10. The CDR3 totals 15 residues. CDR1 SGHAT and CDR2 FQDESV come from the germline V gene (reference sequence). The CDR3 reads CASSSTGASGSPLHF. CDR3 DNA sequence: TGTGCCAGCAGTTCGACAGGGGCTAGCGGTTCACCCCTCCACTTT.

This clone occurred a few times. The chain has TRBV28 and TRBJ2-7; tentative D call: TRBD2 (6 bases). The CDR3 contains 13 residues. V lost 7 bases and J 4 bases, leaving 14 bases between the germline ends. Looked up from germline, CDR1 is MDHEN and CDR2 is SYDVKM. Here the CDR3 DNA reads TGTGCCAGCACGATCTCGGGGGTATACGAGCAGTACTTC. This codes for CASTISGVYEQYF.

In this sample, this clone turned up once. This chain joins TRBV29-1 and TRBJ1-5; D call uncertain. Germline V gives CDR1 SQVTM, CDR2 ANQGSEA. CDR3 length: 13 residues. V was cut by 4 bases and J by 3 bases, with 10 bases left in between. CDR3 protein: CSVAGSSNQPQHF. The CDR3, as DNA: TGCAGCGTTGCGGGTAGTTCCAATCAGCCCCAGCATTTT.

This clone was detected once. Other DNA sequences in this sample translate to the same CDR3. CDR3 sequence (DNA): TGTGCCAGTAGCCTCCGAGAGACCCAGTACTTC. It is translated as CASSLRETQYF. This chain uses TRBV19 with TRBJ2-5; D is ambiguous. The CDR3 is 11 residues long. Trimming removed 6 bases at V and 4 bases at J, with 6 bases between. Per the germline V gene, CDR1 is LNHDA and CDR2 is SQIVND (reference sequence).